This TCR beta chain was sequenced for a study of human T cells and chemical hapten exposure. The overall study: Investigators sensitized around 2 cm by around 2 cm of upper inner arm skin with 2% DPC.

The study, taken as a whole, reports: PT1 expanded TCR numbers tracked positively with patch test score.

As regards this clonotype: Its antigen remains unknown.

Indicated time point: patch test 3, about 24 weeks after DPC sensitization. The treatment: therapeutic diphenylcyclopropenone sensitization with weekly scalp DPC. The study enrolled 18 to 70-year-old alopecia patients suitable for DPC. Germline V lookup: CDR1 MNHNY, CDR2 SVGAGI (reference sequence). The CDR3 has 15 residues. J gave up 2 bases and V 6 bases, and 10 bases lay outside the gene matches. TCRdb recomputed calls from the RACE reads with MiXCR, one row per CDR3 protein. There are some 97,000 distinct CDR3 sequences in the sample; around a quarter occur only once, and under 13% lies in the top ten.

This TCR derives from a man in his forties with alopecia areata. Some clones in this sample may be carry-over from other donors' samples. The chain carries TRBV6-6 and TRBJ2-7; 7 positions match TRBD2. The input for sequencing was whole blood, taken in connection with sensitization to the hapten diphenylcyclopropenone (DPC). CDR3 bases: TGTGCCAGCAGACAAACTAGCGCGTCCACCTACGAGCAGTACTTC. It specifies CASRQTSASTYEQYF.